The next 20 T cell receptor beta chains were all read from a single sample in a study of early T cells in non-severe SARS-CoV-2 infection. TCRdb re-called the 5' RACE reads with MiXCR, one entry per CDR3 protein. Of about 50,000 distinct CDR3 sequences in the sample, over 12% are singletons; the top ten hold about 4%. The sequenced sample was whole blood, obtained at baseline. The receptors come from an adult who was a healthcare worker with PCR-confirmed SARS-CoV-2 infection or an uninfected control (not recorded which).

This clonotype was detected ten times or more. The V call is TRBV12-3 or TRBV12-4, the J call TRBJ2-7; TRBD2 might be the D (5 bases). The CDR3 consists of 14 residues. Trimming took 1 base from V and 3 from J, leaving 10 bases between them. For the CDR3, the DNA is TGTGCCAGCAGTTTAGACGGGAACGACTACGAGCAGTACTTC. Amino acid sequence: CASSLDGNDYEQYF.

The chain is built from TRBV29-1 and TRBJ1-5; no firm D call. The germline V gene encodes CDR1 SQVTM and CDR2 ANQGSEA. V dropped 8 bases and J dropped 6 bases, with 20 bases sitting between them. The CDR3 consists of 14 residues. CDR3 in amino acids: CSLPRRKESQPQHF. The CDR3 DNA sequence: TGCAGCCTTCCCCGGCGGAAGGAAAGTCAGCCCCAGCATTTT.

This clonotype was recorded a few times. The V gene is TRBV29-1, the J gene TRBJ2-7, with D possibly called TRBD1 or TRBD2 (8 bases each). V was cut by 7 bases and J by 4 bases, with 20 bases left in between. Germline V gene sequence: CDR1 SQVTM, CDR2 ANQGSEA. The CDR3 consists of 14 residues. The CDR3 is CSAARTGTRYEQYF. The CDR3 bases are TGCAGCGCCGCGCGGACAGGGACTAGGTACGAGCAGTACTTC.

The V gene is TRBV3-1, the J gene TRBJ2-3; 8 bases match TRBD2. Germline CDR1 LGHDT, CDR2 YNNKEL (reference sequence). V lost 2 bases and J lost 4; bases outside the gene matches: 14. The CDR3 is 18 residues long. The CDR3 loop is CASSQLPSSGGFADTQYF. CDR3 DNA: TGTGCCAGCAGCCAACTCCCTTCCAGCGGGGGTTTCGCAGATACGCAGTATTTT.

This chain uses TRBV10-3 with TRBJ2-3, with 7 positions matching TRBD1. The ends lost 2 bases at V and 2 bases at J; junction bases unmatched: 4. Per the germline V gene, CDR1 is ENHRY and CDR2 is SYGVKD. The CDR3 is 15 residues long. CDR3 residues: CAISEAGGFTDTQYF. Here the CDR3 DNA reads TGTGCCATCAGTGAGGCAGGGGGATTCACAGATACGCAGTATTTT.

V is TRBV4-1 and J is TRBJ1-5, with D possibly being TRBD1 (6 bases). Trimming pared 0 bases from V and 7 bases from J, leaving 13 bases between. CDR1 is MGHRA, CDR2 YSYEKL, per germline. The length of the CDR3 is 15 residues. The chain's CDR3 is CASSQDGGGYQPQHF. CDR3 in DNA: TGCGCCAGCAGCCAAGATGGGGGGGGCTACCAGCCCCAGCATTTT.

This clonotype was observed a few times. The CDR3 sequence: CASSSTGTGREPLHF. In DNA form, the CDR3 reads TGCGCCAGCAGCAGTACTGGGACAGGGCGTGAACCCCTCCACTTT. The chain has TRBV10-2 and TRBJ1-6; TRBD1 aligns across 9 bases. The V and J ends lost 6 bases and 12 bases, in that order; junction bases with no gene match: 12. The CDR3 is 15 amino acids. Germline loops: CDR1 WSHSY, CDR2 SAAADI.

Only a few counts were recorded for this clonotype. This chain joins TRBV2 and TRBJ1-2; possibly TRBD1 for D (5 bases). Trimming shortened V by 8 bases and J by 3 bases, and 10 bases separated the two germline ends. CDR1 SNHLY and CDR2 FYNNEI come from the germline V gene. CDR3 length: 12 amino acids. DNA for the CDR3: TGTGCCAGCCACAGGATCCACTATGGCTACACCTTC. It encodes CASHRIHYGYTF.

This clonotype was counted a few times. The chain is built from TRBV6-1 and TRBJ1-1; no clear D. This CDR3 is built from 10 residues. CDR1 and CDR2 from the germline V gene are MNHNS and SASEGT. V dropped 8 bases and J dropped 3 bases, with 4 bases sitting between them. CDR3 in amino acids: CASRDTEAFF. CDR3 sequence (DNA): TGTGCCAGCCGGGACACTGAAGCTTTCTTT.

The chain links TRBV12-3 or TRBV12-4 to TRBJ2-3; D might be TRBD2 (6 bases). V was trimmed by 5 bases and J by 1 base, leaving 10 bases between them. The CDR3 sequence is 14 residues long. The CDR3 region has the DNA TGTGCCAGCAGTCGGGACTCGCGCACAGATACGCAGTATTTT. Its translation is CASSRDSRTDTQYF.

The chain uses TRBV11-2 and TRBJ2-3, with TRBD1 identical over 9 bases. Germline V gene data show CDR1 as SGHAT and CDR2 as FQNNGV. This CDR3 comprises 12 residues. Trimming at V came to 5 bases and at J to 6 bases, leaving 0 bases not matched to a gene. The CDR3 DNA follows: TGTGCCAGCAGCGGACAGGGGGATACGCAGTATTTT. Amino acid sequence: CASSGQGDTQYF.

This clonotype was observed at least ten times. CDR3 region: CSALEGVNYGYTF. CDR3 sequence (DNA): TGCAGTGCATTGGAGGGCGTTAACTATGGCTACACCTTC. The chain is built from TRBV20-1 and TRBJ1-2; D not certain. This CDR3 comprises 13 residues. Germline assignment: CDR1 DFQATT and CDR2 SNEGSKA (reference sequence). Trimming stripped 6 bases from V and 1 base from J, with 12 bases between.

This clonotype was seen at least ten times. This chain joins TRBV2 and TRBJ2-3, with 7 bases fitting TRBD1. Germline CDR1 is SNHLY and CDR2 is FYNNEI. The CDR3 runs 13 residues. J gave up 6 bases and V 7 bases, and 7 bases lay outside the gene matches. The CDR3 is CASKDRTRDTQYF. The CDR3 DNA follows: TGTGCCAGCAAGGACAGGACTCGCGATACGCAGTATTTT.

Only a few counts were recorded for this clonotype. This chain joins TRBV7-9 and TRBJ2-3; 12 nucleotides agree with TRBD2. J gave up 0 bases and V 7 bases, and 8 bases lay outside the gene matches. The CDR3 totals 17 residues. Germline loops: CDR1 SEHNR, CDR2 FQNEAQ (reference sequence). In nucleotides, the CDR3 is TGTGCCAGCATCTTCGGACTAGCGGGACCCAGCACAGATACGCAGTATTTT. This translates into CASIFGLAGPSTDTQYF.

There are a few counts of this clonotype. This chain uses TRBV10-1 with TRBJ2-3; D perhaps matches TRBD2 (6 bases). V was clipped by 4 bases and J by 4 bases, with 18 bases between them. Per the germline V gene, CDR1 is WNHNN and CDR2 is SYGVQD (reference sequence). The CDR3 consists of 16 residues. CDR3 bases: TGCGCCAGCAGTGCTCGGCGGGGCCCTCCCGCAGATACGCAGTATTTT. Translated: CASSARRGPPADTQYF.

In nucleotides, the CDR3 is TGTGCCAGCGGAGGAAGCAGGGGGGCAGGAGGCTACACCTTC. This codes for CASGGSRGAGGYTF. The chain recombines TRBV28 with TRBJ1-2, with 7 bases lining up with TRBD1. Germline CDR1 is MDHEN and CDR2 is SYDVKM. The trim removed 8 bases at V and 8 bases at J, leaving 14 bases unmatched. The CDR3 length is 14 residues.

V is TRBV6-5 and J is TRBJ2-6; no reliable D call. Germline V lookup: CDR1 MNHEY, CDR2 SVGAGI. The CDR3 loop spans 17 amino acids. The V and J ends lost 2 bases and 0 bases respectively, with 11 bases between them. Here the CDR3 DNA reads TGTGCCAGCAGTTACGGCGGTACGAGCTCTGGGGCCAACGTCCTGACTTTC. Protein sequence: CASSYGGTSSGANVLTF.

This clonotype has more than one count but fewer than ten. The CDR3 nucleotides read TGCAGCGTCGGGACCGGAAACACCGGGGAGCTGTTTTTT. As protein: CSVGTGNTGELFF. The J gene is TRBJ2-2, the V gene TRBV29-1; D tentatively reads TRBD1 or TRBD2 (5 bases each). The CDR3 has 13 amino acids. Germline CDR1 SQVTM, CDR2 ANQGSEA. Deletions cut 6 bases from V and 2 bases from J, with 10 bases between.

The chain has TRBV9 and TRBJ2-1; TRBD2 matches at 11 bases. This CDR3 has 16 residues. Germline CDR1 reads SGDLS; CDR2 reads YYNGEE. J was trimmed by 6 bases and V by 3 bases; bases with no gene match: 8. DNA of the CDR3: TGTGCCAGCAGCGCCTACACTAGCGGGGGTCTCAATGAGCAGTTCTTC. As protein: CASSAYTSGGLNEQFF. The variable domain in full, completed from reference TRBV9 and TRBJ2-1, reads DSGVTQTPKHLITATGQRVTLRCSPRSGDLSVYWYQQSLDQGLQFLIQYYNGEERAKGNILERFSAQQFPDLHSELNLSSLELGDSALYFCASSAYTSGGLNEQFFGPGTRLTVL.

This clonotype was picked up many times. V and J are TRBV3-1 and TRBJ2-1, with 9 bases aligning to TRBD2. With V trimmed by 1 base and J by 8 bases, 12 bases remained unmatched. This CDR3 region has 17 residues. Germline assignment: CDR1 LGHDT and CDR2 YNNKEL (reference sequence). The CDR3 coding sequence is TGTGCCAGCAGCCAAGGACTAGCGGAGTCACGGCGGGATGAGCAGTTCTTC. Its protein is CASSQGLAESRRDEQFF.